Sequencing of this T cell receptor (beta chain) was carried out in a study of shared T cell receptors in the human thymus. The assay was immunoSEQ multiplex PCR, and TCRdb's table has in-frame clones only and misses some. Of 500,000 to 850,000 clones in the sample, 87% were seen once. Germline values: CDR1 SGHKS, CDR2 YYEKEE (reference sequence). V was shortened by 5 bases and J by 2 bases, with 13 bases between the two germline ends. The CDR3 consists of 15 residues. These same records also appear under a second study, on human thymus T cells. As that study records: Corrective cardiac operations yielded the resected thymus tissue. Thymic and blood repertoires showed apparently biased V and J gene usage. The related literature has documented a marked overlap of thymic repertoires among unrelated individuals.

The specimen sequenced was thymocytes. This rearrangement joins TRBV5-5 to TRBJ1-4, with D possibly TRBD1 on 6 matching bases. This clonotype originated in a boy in the first two years of life with a congenital heart defect. The CDR3 spells CASRPDRTTNEKLFF. As DNA, the CDR3 is TGTGCCAGCAGACCCGACAGGACTACTAATGAAAAACTGTTTTTT.